Presented here are 25 T cell receptor beta chains from one specimen sequenced in a study of CD8 T cells in Susac syndrome. With random hexamers, reverse transcription was performed on about 0.5 to 1 ug of RNA. Each CDR3 protein gets one entry after TCRdb re-called the immunoSEQ multiplex PCR reads with MiXCR. The sample has some 77,000 distinct CDR3 sequences; about 93% are singletons. The material sequenced was CD4+ T cells from PBMCs. All receptors derive from a human donor with Susac syndrome.

The genes are TRBV5-1 and TRBJ2-7; 7 bases map to TRBD1. This CDR3 comprises 15 residues. After removal of 2 bases from V and 2 bases from J, the junction contained 7 bases not matched to a gene. CDR1 is SGHRS and CDR2 is YFSETQ in the germline V gene. The CDR3: CASSFSGTATYEQYF. The CDR3 DNA sequence: TGCGCCAGCAGCTTCTCCGGGACAGCCACCTACGAGCAGTACTTC.

V gene TRBV28 combines with J gene TRBJ2-2; D is undetermined. CDR1 and CDR2 (germline): MDHEN, SYDVKM. This CDR3 comprises 17 residues. V lost 3 bases and J 1 base, leaving 15 bases between the germline ends. This chain's CDR3 is CASSFPPERENTGELFF. Here the CDR3 DNA reads TGTGCCAGCAGTTTTCCTCCGGAGCGTGAGAACACCGGGGAGCTGTTTTTT. Full variable domain (outside the CDR3, taken from reference TRBV28 and TRBJ2-2): DVKVTQSSRYLVKRTGEKVFLECVQDMDHENMFWYRQDPGLGLRLIYFSYDVKMKEKGDIPEGYSVSREKKERFSLILESASTNQTSMYLCASSFPPERENTGELFFGEGSRLTVL.

CDR3 region: CASSSQGAFLGYTF. The DNA of the CDR3 is TGTGCCAGCAGCTCTCAGGGGGCGTTCTTGGGCTACACCTTC. V is TRBV7-9 and J is TRBJ1-2; 8 nucleotides align to TRBD1. The CDR3 is made up of 14 amino acids. Per germline, CDR1 SEHNR and CDR2 FQNEAQ (reference sequence). With 4 bases clipped from V and 8 bases from J, the junction kept 9 bases outside the gene matches.

The genes are TRBV20-1 and TRBJ1-2; no clear D. CDR1 is DFQATT and CDR2 is SNEGSKA in the germline V gene (reference sequence). The CDR3 sequence is 14 residues long. The V end was cut by 3 bases, the J end by 4 bases, with 15 bases between. The CDR3 region has the DNA TGCAGTGCTAGGGAGGGAGTAGGGTCCTATGGCTACACCTTC. Amino acids: CSAREGVGSYGYTF.

J is TRBJ1-1 and V is TRBV6-5; 8 bases are shared with TRBD1. The CDR3 is 14 amino acids. Germline-derived CDR1 and CDR2 are MNHEY and SVGAGI. The J segment lost 0 bases and the V segment lost 5 bases, leaving 2 bases of the junction unmatched. CDR3: CASSGQGVNTEAFF. CDR3 nucleotide sequence: TGTGCCAGCAGTGGACAGGGAGTGAACACTGAAGCTTTCTTT.

The rearrangement joins TRBV2 to TRBJ2-1; 9 nucleotides agree with TRBD1. Germline-derived CDR1 and CDR2 are SNHLY and FYNNEI. The CDR3 has 15 residues. Losses at the gene ends were 2 bases for V and 10 bases for J; bases not matched to a gene: 9. CDR3 DNA sequence: TGTGCCAGCAGTGAAACAAGGACAGGGGCCCAGGAGCAGTTCTTC. It specifies CASSETRTGAQEQFF.

The genes are TRBV12-3 or TRBV12-4 and TRBJ2-6; D is possibly TRBD1 (6 bases). V gave up 8 bases and J gave up 0 bases, with 20 bases separating them. The CDR3 is 18 residues long. This CDR3 reads CASSQTGFPFSGANVLTF. CDR3 sequence (DNA): TGTGCCAGCTCCCAGACAGGATTCCCTTTCTCTGGGGCCAACGTCCTGACTTTC.

The chain couples TRBV28 to TRBJ1-6, with no clear D. The CDR3 extends over 15 amino acids. The V gene lost 8 bases and the J gene lost 10 bases, with 21 bases spanning the gap. The germline V gene encodes CDR1 MDHEN and CDR2 SYDVKM. The CDR3 DNA follows: TGTGCCAGCCGTCCCGGACGCGGACGTGGATCACCCCTCCACTTT. The encoded protein is CASRPGRGRGSPLHF.

The chain combines TRBV29-1 with TRBJ2-3; D not resolved. The germline V gene encodes CDR1 SQVTM and CDR2 ANQGSEA. The CDR3 is 13 residues long. Trimming cost V 0 bases and J 5 bases, with 9 bases left between them. CDR3 in DNA: TGCAGCGTTGAAGATCCCCCCAAAGATACGCAGTATTTT. Protein: CSVEDPPKDTQYF.

Regarding this clonotype: At one end, the junction sequence differs from germline, possibly due to a read error. This chain connects TRBV6-1 to TRBJ2-7; no clear D. Per the germline V gene, CDR1 is MNHNS and CDR2 is SASEGT. The CDR3 runs to 15 residues. In DNA, the CDR3 is TGTGCCAGCAGAGAAGCAGGACCTCCTCGCTACGAGCAGTACTTC. Encoded protein: CASREAGPPRYEQYF.

The J gene is TRBJ1-5, the V gene TRBV7-6, with 7 bases matching TRBD1. CDR1 and CDR2 (germline): SGHVS, FNYEAQ. CDR3 length: 16 amino acids. With V trimmed by 1 base and J by 9 bases, 12 bases remained unmatched. The CDR3 region has the DNA TGTGCCAGCAGCTTAGGGCCTGGACAGGCCCGCAGGCCCCAGCATTTT. This gives the protein CASSLGPGQARRPQHF.

V gene TRBV9 combines with J gene TRBJ2-1; 7 bases are shared with TRBD1. Germline CDR1 and CDR2: SGDLS and YYNGEE. CDR3 size: 16 residues. The V segment lost 4 bases and the J segment 0 bases; nucleotides outside the gene matches: 7. The CDR3 nucleotides are TGTGCCAGCAGCCTTCACCACAGGGGCTCCTACAATGAGCAGTTCTTC. Translating it yields CASSLHHRGSYNEQFF.

This chain links TRBV9 with TRBJ2-2, with no clear D. Germline V CDR1 and CDR2: SGDLS, YYNGEE. There are 11 residues in the CDR3. The germline V and J ends were trimmed by 5 bases and 7 bases, with 6 bases remaining between them. CDR3 coding DNA: TGTGCCAGCAGTTCCAACGGGGAGCTGTTTTTT. It specifies CASSSNGELFF.

V gene TRBV4-3 combines with J gene TRBJ2-3, with D perhaps TRBD1 (5 bases). The CDR3 sequence is 14 residues long. Germline V CDR1 and CDR2: LGHNA, YSLEER. Trimming stripped 4 bases from V and 6 bases from J, with 14 bases between. CDR3 in DNA: TGCGCCAGCAGCCCTGGGCGGCCAGGGGATACGCAGTATTTT. Translating it yields CASSPGRPGDTQYF.

The CDR3 here is CSARVDRGREQYF. CDR3 nucleotides: TGCAGTGCTAGAGTGGACAGGGGTCGGGAGCAGTACTTC. This sequence joins TRBV20-1 and TRBJ2-7; 9 bases line up with TRBD1. The CDR3 loop spans 13 amino acids. CDR1 is DFQATT, CDR2 SNEGSKA, per germline (reference sequence). J was trimmed by 7 bases and V by 1 base; bases with no gene match: 5.

This clonotype was detected once. In nucleotides, the CDR3 is TGTGCCAGCAGCTTCCGAGGGTTGAACACTGAAGCTTTCTTT. The encoded protein is CASSFRGLNTEAFF. V and J are TRBV9 and TRBJ1-1; D is uncertain. Germline V gene sequence: CDR1 SGDLS, CDR2 YYNGEE. V was trimmed by 4 bases and J by 0 bases, leaving 10 bases between them. The CDR3 loop spans 14 amino acids.

This sequence joins TRBV20-1 and TRBJ2-3; the D is unclear. V lost 1 base to trimming and J lost 2 bases, with 10 bases between them. CDR3 length equals 14 residues. Per germline, CDR1 DFQATT and CDR2 SNEGSKA (reference sequence). The CDR3 is CSARVPRSTDTQYF. DNA for the CDR3: TGCAGTGCTAGAGTCCCTAGATCCACAGATACGCAGTATTTT.

Only one count was recorded for this clonotype. V is TRBV11-3 and J is TRBJ2-5; 9 nucleotides match TRBD2. V dropped 4 bases and J dropped 5; count of bases not matched to a gene: 8. The CDR3 extends over 15 amino acids. The germline V gene encodes CDR1 SGHNT and CDR2 YENEEA. The CDR3 loop reads CASSSGLASGETQYF. As DNA, the CDR3 is TGTGCCAGCAGCTCTGGACTAGCGTCGGGGGAGACCCAGTACTTC.

The chain joins TRBV5-1 to TRBJ1-1; possibly TRBD1 for D (5 bases). The V end lost 0 bases, the J end lost 2 bases, and 14 bases lay between the germline ends. CDR3 length equals 16 residues. The germline CDR1 and CDR2 sequences are SGHRS and YFSETQ. DNA of the CDR3: TGCGCCAGCAGCTTGGTACGTCCCGGGGGAAACACTGAAGCTTTCTTT. Its translation: CASSLVRPGGNTEAFF.

CDR3 bases: TGTGCCTGGTCCAGGAGCCTACACGAGCAGTACTTC. Protein product: CAWSRSLHEQYF. The chain joins TRBV30 to TRBJ2-7; D gene unclear. Germline values: CDR1 GTSNPN, CDR2 SVGIG (reference sequence). The length of the CDR3 is 12 residues. The V end lost 5 bases, the J end lost 5 bases, and 13 bases lay between the germline ends.

V and J are TRBV27 and TRBJ2-1; D gene uncertain. V dropped 5 bases and J dropped 0 bases, with 8 bases sitting between them. This CDR3 contains 14 residues. Germline loops: CDR1 MNHEY, CDR2 SMNVEV (reference sequence). CDR3 DNA: TGTGCCAGCAGTCGACCCGCCTCCTACAATGAGCAGTTCTTC. It codes for CASSRPASYNEQFF.

V is TRBV7-2 and J is TRBJ2-7; 9 bases map to TRBD2. With 1 base clipped from V and 4 bases from J, the junction kept 8 bases outside the gene matches. This CDR3 comprises 16 residues. CDR1 SGHTA and CDR2 FQGNSA come from the germline V gene. As DNA, the CDR3 is TGTGCCAGCAGCTTAGGGTCTCGCGGGAGGGCATACGAGCAGTACTTC. As protein: CASSLGSRGRAYEQYF.

V and J are TRBV20-1 and TRBJ2-1; TRBD2 agrees at 8 bases. V shed 0 bases and J 4 bases; nucleotides not matched to a gene: 8. This CDR3 is built from 16 residues. The germline V gene has CDR1 DFQATT and CDR2 SNEGSKA (reference sequence). The CDR3 loop reads CSARDGVAGRYNEQFF. The CDR3 DNA is TGCAGTGCTAGAGATGGCGTAGCGGGGCGATACAATGAGCAGTTCTTC.

The rearrangement links TRBV29-1 to TRBJ2-7; D unclear. Germline values: CDR1 SQVTM, CDR2 ANQGSEA. The CDR3 has 12 residues. V was shortened by 5 bases and J by 5 bases, with 13 bases between the two germline ends. The CDR3 is CSVRQEGHEQYF. CDR3 nucleotide sequence: TGCAGCGTTCGGCAGGAAGGACACGAGCAGTACTTC.

V usage is TRBV7-2 and J usage is TRBJ2-7, with 8 bases identical to TRBD2. The CDR3 sequence is 13 residues long. V was clipped by 5 bases and J by 5 bases; unmatched bases: 5. Germline V CDR1 and CDR2: SGHTA, FQGNSA. CDR3 amino acids: CASSIIAGHEQYF. Written as DNA, the CDR3 is TGTGCCAGCAGCATCATAGCGGGGCACGAGCAGTACTTC.